A selection of T cell receptor beta chains follows, all from one sample in a study of blood T cell repertoires in COVID-19. Profiling relied on immunoSEQ multiplex PCR, and the TCRdb table lists in-frame clones only, not all of them. The data hold under 550,000 clones, with 85% to 90% observed a single time. Material: peripheral blood. These receptors were obtained from a man aged 18 to 29 with COVID-19, enrolled during active disease. CDR3s leave out the opening cysteine and the closing phenylalanine or tryptophan.

v_call,j_call,cdr3_length,cdr3_aa
TRBV7-2,TRBJ2-4,13,ASSLSVLAKNIQY
TRBV28,TRBJ1-4,11,ASRRGTVEKLF
TRBV2,TRBJ2-7,9,ASTPGYEQY
TRBV7-9,TRBJ1-1,10,ASSLSGQEAF
TRBV27,TRBJ2-5,14,ASSLRRESLQETQY
TRBV21-1,TRBJ2-4,14,ASSKRGATGKNIQY
TRBV13,TRBJ2-3,12,ASSLYQATDTQY
TRBV30,TRBJ1-2,11,AWTRDRVGGYT
TRBV5-1,TRBJ2-1,12,ASTGLNGDNEQF
TRBV5-5,TRBJ2-3,13,ASSLGAASTDTQY
TRBV13,TRBJ2-1,10,ASSPRGAEQF
TRBV18,TRBJ1-5,14,ASSPRRRGDNQPQH
TRBV2,TRBJ1-2,13,ASSEVDRVGYGYT
TRBV14,TRBJ2-7,11,ASSPQQGNEQY
TRBV7-9,TRBJ2-1,12,ASSLGQGWNEQF
TRBV5-4,TRBJ1-2,11,ASSPGREDGYT
TRBV6-4,TRBJ2-4,11,ASSERGGGIQY
TRBV12-3/TRBV12-4,TRBJ2-2,10,ASNTGAGELF
TRBV5-1,TRBJ2-7,10,ASSEPNYEQY
TRBV27,TRBJ2-1,13,ASSPLAGGTNEQF
TRBV19,TRBJ2-1,13,ASSSDLSSYNEQF
TRBV13,TRBJ2-5,13,ASSQTTGYQETQY
TRBV5-6,TRBJ2-1,14,ASSLAGRALGNEQF
TRBV6-5,TRBJ2-7,11,ASKRTGAYEQY
TRBV12-5,TRBJ2-1,11,ASGATGDNEQF
TRBV5-1,TRBJ1-1,11,ASSLSSNTEAF
TRBV19,TRBJ2-7,14,ASSMPGHRLNYEQY
TRBV11-2,TRBJ2-1,14,ASSPRTSGGLNEQF
TRBV3-1/TRBV3-2,TRBJ2-1,13,ASSRVAGGSNEQF
TRBV19,TRBJ1-5,10,ASNREFQPQH
TRBV19,TRBJ2-7,13,ASGTAGADPYEQY
TRBV6-5,TRBJ1-1,12,ASSRDRGHTEAF
TRBV5-1,TRBJ2-5,13,ASSLARNRGETQY
TRBV3-1/TRBV3-2,TRBJ2-7,16,ASSQSGTSGRSSYEQY
TRBV2,TRBJ2-1,15,ASCPMEELPTYNEQF
TRBV7-2,TRBJ1-2,11,ASSLDRGYGYT
TRBV24-1,TRBJ1-5,12,ATSDTAYTQPQH
TRBV30,TRBJ2-2,12,AWSGETNTGELF
TRBV7-3,TRBJ2-6,14,ASSLGPGSGANVLT
TRBV7-8,TRBJ1-6,15,ASSRRDRVGVNSPLH
TRBV19,TRBJ2-2,12,ASRNRGLTGELF
TRBV18,TRBJ2-2,14,ASSPAGSLRRGELF
TRBV6-5,TRBJ2-4,13,ASSLYRDRGNIQY
TRBV30,TRBJ2-7,12,AWEGQEFPYEQY
TRBV7-9,TRBJ1-4,14,ASSLARQGRHEKLF
TRBV11-2,TRBJ1-2,13,ASSGEWMENYGYT
TRBV2,TRBJ2-5,14,ASSGGASGGEETQY
TRBV4-2,TRBJ2-7,10,ASSQASYEQY
TRBV7-4,TRBJ2-7,14,ASSPIAGEVTYEQY
TRBV10-1,TRBJ2-3,11,ASSGDLGDTQY
TRBV27,TRBJ2-3,12,ASRHTPSTDTQY
TRBV4-2,TRBJ2-7,11,ASSQGQPYEQY
TRBV29-1,TRBJ2-7,12,SVEVAGRDYEQY
TRBV5-1,TRBJ2-1,13,ASRSGGLSYNEQF
TRBV5-1,TRBJ2-2,12,ASSLDRGAGELF
TRBV27,TRBJ2-7,13,ASSRRGQAFFEQY
TRBV9,TRBJ2-1,13,ASSPSGGKGNEQF